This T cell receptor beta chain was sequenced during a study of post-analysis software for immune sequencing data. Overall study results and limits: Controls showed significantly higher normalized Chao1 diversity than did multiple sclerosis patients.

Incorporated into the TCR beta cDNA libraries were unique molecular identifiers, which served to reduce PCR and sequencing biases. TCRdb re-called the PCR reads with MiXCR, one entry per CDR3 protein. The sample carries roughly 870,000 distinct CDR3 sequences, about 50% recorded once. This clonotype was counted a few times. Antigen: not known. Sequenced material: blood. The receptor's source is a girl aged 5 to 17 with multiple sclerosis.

CDR3 sequence (DNA): TGTGCCAGCAGTGATTGGACTAGCCCCATCTACAATGAGCAGTTCTTC. Its translation is CASSDWTSPIYNEQFF. The rearrangement joins TRBV6-1 to TRBJ2-1, with 8 bases fitting TRBD2. V shed 3 bases and J 3 bases; nucleotides not matched to a gene: 7. The CDR3 runs to 16 residues. In germline, CDR1 is MNHNS, CDR2 SASEGT.